The 18 T cell receptor beta chains reported below all come from one sample, sequenced in a study of cytomegalovirus exposure and HLA in healthy donors. PCR amplification relied on 60 Vbeta primers (plus 13 Jbeta primers). Using immunoSEQ multiplex PCR, the repertoire was profiled, and TCRdb retains in-frame clones only, with some absent. The sample includes approximately 110,000 clones, 15% of them seen just once. Sequences were obtained from PBMCs. All receptors come from a woman aged 18-30 years in good health and CMV-seronegative.

Only a few counts were recorded for this clone. The J gene is TRBJ2-2, the V gene TRBV6-1, with TRBD1 matching over 10 bases. The V gene's germline CDR1 is MNHNS and CDR2 SASEGT. The CDR3 totals 16 residues. Trimming removed 1 base from V and 4 bases from J; junction bases left unmatched: 3. CDR3 nucleotide sequence: TGTGCCAGCAGTGAAGGACAGGGGGCGGGCACCGGGGAGCTGTTTTTT. It is translated as CASSEGQGAGTGELFF.

This clone was counted between two and nine times. V and J are TRBV6-5 and TRBJ1-5; D is possibly TRBD1 (5 bases). V was trimmed by 6 bases and J by 5 bases, leaving 17 bases between them. The CDR3 spans 15 residues. From germline, CDR1 is MNHEY and CDR2 SVGAGI. CDR3 in DNA: TGTGCCAGCAGACCCCTTCTCGCGGGGGATCAGCCCCAGCATTTT. Translation gives CASRPLLAGDQPQHF.

The rearrangement uses TRBV9 and TRBJ1-2; maybe TRBD1 (5 bases). Trimming shortened V by 4 bases and J by 2 bases, and 12 bases separated the two germline ends. Germline V lookup: CDR1 SGDLS, CDR2 YYNGEE. The length of the CDR3 is 14 residues. The CDR3 bases are TGTGCCAGCAGCCCGCAGGGCTCGAACTATGGCTACACCTTC. Encoded protein: CASSPQGSNYGYTF.

The CDR3 spells CASSPRASGGAYTGELFF. CDR3 DNA: TGTGCCAGCAGCCCCCGGGCTAGCGGGGGCGCGTACACCGGGGAGCTGTTTTTT. The chain carries TRBV9 and TRBJ2-2; 10 nucleotides align to TRBD2. The CDR3 runs 18 residues. From germline, CDR1 is SGDLS and CDR2 YYNGEE. Trimming removed 4 bases from V and 3 bases from J; junction bases left unmatched: 12.

In its sample, this clone was seen a few times. The V gene is TRBV7-8, the J gene TRBJ2-1, with TRBD2 matching over 8 bases. The CDR3 spans 15 residues. Germline V gene sequence: CDR1 SGHVS, CDR2 FQNEAQ. The ends lost 3 bases at V and 2 bases at J; junction bases unmatched: 3. The CDR3 sequence: CASSLPAGAYNEQFF. The DNA for the CDR3 is TGTGCCAGCAGCTTGCCAGCGGGGGCCTACAATGAGCAGTTCTTC.

This clone is a singleton in its sample. The chain joins TRBV6-4 to TRBJ2-5, with TRBD2 identical over 9 bases. The V and J ends lost 6 bases and 0 bases, in that order; junction bases with no gene match: 5. Per germline, CDR1 MRHNA and CDR2 SNTAGT. This CDR3 region has 15 residues. CDR3 bases: TGTGCCAGCAGCGAGACTAGCGGTAACCAAGAGACCCAGTACTTC. As protein: CASSETSGNQETQYF.

The chain combines TRBV5-6 with TRBJ2-7, with D perhaps matching TRBD1 (6 bases). V gave up 2 bases and J gave up 6 bases, with 9 bases separating them. The germline CDR1 and CDR2 sequences are SGHDT and YYEEEE. The CDR3 sequence is 12 residues long. The CDR3 sequence is CASSLNRVEQYF. The CDR3 DNA follows: TGTGCCAGCAGCTTAAACAGGGTCGAGCAGTACTTC.

V gene TRBV27 combines with J gene TRBJ2-1; TRBD2 aligns across 8 bases. The CDR3 spans 16 residues. V gave up 5 bases and J gave up 3 bases; unmatched junction bases: 9. Germline CDR1 MNHEY, CDR2 SMNVEV (reference sequence). The CDR3 sequence: CASSPAWREVYNEQFF. The CDR3 bases are TGTGCCAGCAGTCCGGCGTGGCGGGAGGTCTACAATGAGCAGTTCTTC.

This clone was recorded a few times. The J gene is TRBJ1-1, the V gene TRBV7-6; D is perhaps TRBD1 (5 bases). This CDR3 has 13 amino acids. Trimming stripped 5 bases from V and 11 bases from J, with 18 bases between. The germline V gene encodes CDR1 SGHVS and CDR2 FNYEAQ. CDR3 in amino acids: CASSPGGIRSAFF. CDR3 nucleotides: TGTGCCAGCAGCCCCGGGGGGATCCGGTCGGCTTTCTTT.

This clone was picked up a small number of times. This chain joins TRBV9 and TRBJ2-1; a weak D match, TRBD2 (6 bases). Per germline, CDR1 SGDLS and CDR2 YYNGEE. With 0 bases removed from V and 7 bases from J, the gap between germline ends came to 14 bases. The CDR3 contains 15 residues. Here the CDR3 reads CASSVAGTPINEQFF. CDR3 DNA sequence: TGTGCCAGCAGCGTAGCCGGGACTCCTATTAATGAGCAGTTCTTC. The entire variable domain, with the rest obtained from reference TRBV9 and TRBJ2-1, is as follows: DSGVTQTPKHLITATGQRVTLRCSPRSGDLSVYWYQQSLDQGLQFLIQYYNGEERAKGNILERFSAQQFPDLHSELNLSSLELGDSALYFCASSVAGTPINEQFFGPGTRLTVL.

The CDR3 nucleotides read TGTGCCAGCAGCTCCGCGGGGGGGCAAGGCTACACCTTC. Its translation: CASSSAGGQGYTF. The rearrangement joins TRBV7-9 to TRBJ1-2; D might be TRBD1 (6 bases). CDR3 size: 13 residues. V was cut by 4 bases and J by 8 bases, with 14 bases left in between. Germline V gene lookup returns CDR1 SEHNR and CDR2 FQNEAQ (reference sequence). The full variable domain, completed using reference TRBV7-9 and TRBJ1-2, is DTGVSQNPRHKITKRGQNVTFRCDPISEHNRLYWYRQTLGQGPEFLTYFQNEAQLEKSRLLSDRFSAERPKGSFSTLEIQRTEQGDSAMYLCASSSAGGQGYTFGSGTRLTVV.

The V and J genes are TRBV30 and TRBJ1-2; no firm D call. Per germline, CDR1 GTSNPN and CDR2 SVGIG (reference sequence). The CDR3 runs 12 residues. The V end lost 3 bases, the J end lost 3 bases, and 8 bases lay between the germline ends. The CDR3, as DNA: TGTGCCTGGAGCGCTTCAGACTATGGCTACACCTTC. As protein: CAWSASDYGYTF.

This chain joins TRBV11-2 and TRBJ2-3, with a weak D call TRBD1 (6 bases). Germline loops: CDR1 SGHAT, CDR2 FQNNGV. The CDR3 is 16 amino acids. V lost 0 bases and J lost 0, with 10 bases in between. The CDR3: CASSLDGDTSTDTQYF. Written as DNA, the CDR3 is TGTGCCAGCAGCTTAGATGGGGACACCAGCACAGATACGCAGTATTTT. The complete variable domain, with remaining parts taken from reference TRBV11-2 and TRBJ2-3, reads EAGVAQSPRYKIIEKRQSVAFWCNPISGHATLYWYQQILGQGPKLLIQFQNNGVVDDSQLPKDRFSAERLKGVDSTLKIQPAKLEDSAVYLCASSLDGDTSTDTQYFGPGTRLTVL.

This clone appeared a few times. The genes are TRBV12-5 and TRBJ1-3; 10 nucleotides align to TRBD1. Germline V gene data show CDR1 as LGHNT and CDR2 as FRNRAP. The CDR3 has 16 amino acids. The V gene end was trimmed by 7 bases and the J gene end by 0 bases; junction bases not matched to a gene: 6. CDR3 loop: CASAADRGYSGNTIYF. The CDR3 region has the DNA TGTGCTAGTGCTGCGGACAGGGGGTACTCTGGAAACACCATATATTTT.

The chain links TRBV6-1 to TRBJ2-6; D possibly corresponds to TRBD2 (5 bases). With 3 bases removed from V and 2 bases from J, the gap between germline ends came to 11 bases. Per the germline V gene, CDR1 is MNHNS and CDR2 is SASEGT. CDR3 length: 16 residues. The CDR3 DNA sequence: TGTGCCAGCAGTGACGAGGCCGGGGCTGGGGCCAACGTCCTGACTTTC. It translates to CASSDEAGAGANVLTF.

In this sample, this clone turned up a few times. The chain couples TRBV6-1 to TRBJ1-2; TRBD1 agrees at 10 bases. Germline CDR1 MNHNS, CDR2 SASEGT. V was pared by 6 bases and J by 4 bases, with 8 bases of the junction left unmatched. The CDR3 extends over 15 amino acids. The CDR3 DNA sequence: TGTGCCAGCAGCCCGGACAGGGGGGGCTCCTATGGCTACACCTTC. Translating gives CASSPDRGGSYGYTF.

This clone was detected only a few times. The V gene is TRBV9, the J gene TRBJ1-1; no definite D call. The length of the CDR3 is 19 residues. Deletions cut 4 bases from V and 0 bases from J, with 25 bases between. The germline V gene encodes CDR1 SGDLS and CDR2 YYNGEE. CDR3 DNA: TGTGCCAGCAGCTCGAGGGAAGTCACGACCCAACTAATGAACACTGAAGCTTTCTTT. This codes for CASSSREVTTQLMNTEAFF. The variable domain in full, completed from reference TRBV9 and TRBJ1-1, reads DSGVTQTPKHLITATGQRVTLRCSPRSGDLSVYWYQQSLDQGLQFLIQYYNGEERAKGNILERFSAQQFPDLHSELNLSSLELGDSALYFCASSSREVTTQLMNTEAFFGQGTRLTVV.

J is TRBJ2-1 and V is TRBV27; 12 bases align to TRBD2. Germline V gene sequence: CDR1 MNHEY, CDR2 SMNVEV (reference sequence). V gave up 6 bases and J gave up 5 bases; unmatched junction bases: 5. The CDR3 loop spans 15 amino acids. The CDR3, as DNA: TGTGCCAGCAGCCGACTAGCGGGAGTCGACAATGAGCAGTTCTTC. The encoded protein is CASSRLAGVDNEQFF.